This is a list of T cell receptor beta chains from one sample in a study of blood T cell repertoires in COVID-19. Clones were sequenced by immunoSEQ multiplex PCR, and TCRdb holds only the in-frame ones, with some missing. The sample shows about 58,000 clones, around 85% of them seen only once. Material: peripheral blood. The source is a man in his forties or fifties with active COVID-19. Both conserved end residues are part of each CDR3. The D gene is left open where the match is weak. Clone size is shown for a subset of rows, as once, few, many or a class of expanded clone.

.	TRBV28	TRBJ2-7	.	TGTGCCACCAACCTGGACACTTATACCTACGAGCAGTACTTC	CATNLDTYTYEQYF
.	TRBV10-2	TRBJ2-1	TRBD2	TGCGCCAGCAGAGTAGCGGGGGGGTTGGGTGAGCAGTTCTTC	CASRVAGGLGEQFF
.	TRBV2	TRBJ2-3	.	TGTGCCAGCAGTGAGAGTCAGGGTCTTTCGGCGCAGTATTTT	CASSESQGLSAQYF
.	TRBV5-1	TRBJ2-5	TRBD2	TGCGCCAGCAGCTCGGGACTAGCGAGTGGGCAGGAGACCCAGTACTTC	CASSSGLASGQETQYF
.	TRBV9	TRBJ2-1	.	TGTGCCAGCAGCGCCCCGGGTGGCAATGAGCAGTTCTTC	CASSAPGGNEQFF
.	TRBV19	TRBJ1-2	.	TGTGCCAGTAGTATCACACGCGGGGGAGTGCAAGGCTACACCTTC	CASSITRGGVQGYTF
few	TRBV7-8	TRBJ2-7	.	TGTGCCAGCAGCTCTCGGAACAAGGGGTACGAGCAGTACTTC	CASSSRNKGYEQYF
few	TRBV27	TRBJ2-1	TRBD2	TGTGCCAGCAGTCTTACCGGGACTAGCGGGAGAAATGAGCAGTTCTTC	CASSLTGTSGRNEQFF
.	TRBV25-1	TRBJ2-1	.	TGTGCCAGCAGTGAGGAGGTCACGAAACCATCCTACAATGAGCAGTTCTTC	CASSEEVTKPSYNEQFF
few	TRBV5-1	TRBJ1-2	TRBD1	TGCGCCAGCAGCCGGGACAGAGACTATGGCTACACCTTC	CASSRDRDYGYTF
.	TRBV19	TRBJ2-1	.	TGTGCCAGTAGTATAAGACCGGGCTCCTACAATGAGCAGTTCTTC	CASSIRPGSYNEQFF
.	TRBV5-8	TRBJ1-5	TRBD1	TGTGCCAGCAGAGGAACAGGGGGTCAGCCCCAGCATTTT	CASRGTGGQPQHF
.	TRBV5-4	TRBJ1-1	.	TGTGCCAGCAGCCCCCGAGCAGGGCCGGGCACTGAAGCTTTCTTT	CASSPRAGPGTEAFF
.	TRBV21-1	TRBJ2-6	.	TGTGCCAGCAGCAAGTACAGGGGGCATTCGGTCGGGGCCAACGTCCTGACTTTC	CASSKYRGHSVGANVLTF
.	TRBV6-5	TRBJ1-5	TRBD1	TGTGCCAGCACTCTCAGGGACAGGGATCAGCCCCAGCATTTT	CASTLRDRDQPQHF
.	TRBV27	TRBJ1-5	TRBD1	TGTGCCAGCAGTTGGGGACAGGGGGCTTGGCGCCAGCATTTT	CASSWGQGAWRQHF
.	TRBV5-1	TRBJ2-2	.	TGCGCCAGCAGCTTGTTCGGAGGGCGGGAAACCGGGGAGCTGTTTTTT	CASSLFGGRETGELFF
once	TRBV5-4	TRBJ2-5	.	TGTGCCAGCAGCCATCAAGAGACCCAGTACTTC	CASSHQETQYF
few	TRBV10-2	TRBJ2-7	.	TGCGCCAGCAGTCCCGGGTCCAGCTACGAGCAGTACTTC	CASSPGSSYEQYF
.	TRBV27	TRBJ1-4	.	TGTGCCAGCAGTTTACGGCAGGGAATGGGCGAAAAACTGTTTTTT	CASSLRQGMGEKLFF
.	TRBV3-1/TRBV3-2	TRBJ2-3	TRBD2	TGTGCCAGCAGCCAATCCATAGCGGGGACGCACACAGATACGCAGTATTTT	CASSQSIAGTHTDTQYF
.	TRBV10-2	TRBJ1-5	.	TGCGCCAGCAGCGGGAGGGCAGACCATCAGCCCCAGCATTTT	CASSGRADHQPQHF
.	TRBV2	TRBJ2-4	TRBD2	TGTGCCAGCCAGAATAGCGGGAGAGACGCCAAAAACATTCAGTACTTC	CASQNSGRDAKNIQYF
.	TRBV10-1	TRBJ2-2	TRBD2	TGCGCCAGCAGTTCGGGAGCGGGAGTACGAACCGGGGAGCTGTTTTTT	CASSSGAGVRTGELFF
.	TRBV28	TRBJ2-1	.	TGTGCCAGCAGTATAGCGGCCCGGACGGCTGATGAGCAGTTCTTC	CASSIAARTADEQFF
few	TRBV4-2	TRBJ2-3	.	TGTGCCAGCAGCCAAGATAAGGCGGGGCCGCAGTATTTT	CASSQDKAGPQYF
.	TRBV5-4	TRBJ1-3	.	TGTGCCAGCAGCCCCAACAGGGCTGAGGGAAACACCATATATTTT	CASSPNRAEGNTIYF
.	TRBV2	TRBJ1-2	.	TGTGCCAGCATAGAGCAGGGAAAGGATGGCTACACCTTC	CASIEQGKDGYTF
.	TRBV7-3	TRBJ2-5	.	TGTGCCAGCAGCCTGGCAGTCAGGGGACAAGAGACCCAGTACTTC	CASSLAVRGQETQYF
.	TRBV9	TRBJ1-1	.	TGTGCCAGCAGCGTAGGTTCGGGAAACACTGAAGCTTTCTTT	CASSVGSGNTEAFF
.	TRBV28	TRBJ2-5	TRBD1	TGTGCCAGCAGGCCCATTTGGGACAGGTCGTACCAAGAGACCCAGTACTTC	CASRPIWDRSYQETQYF
.	TRBV5-6	TRBJ1-2	TRBD1	TGTGCCAGCAGTTGGGACAGGGAAGGCTACACCTTC	CASSWDREGYTF
.	TRBV18	TRBJ1-1	.	TGTGCCAGCTCACCATTAACTTTGAGGGTCGACACTGAAGCTTTCTTT	CASSPLTLRVDTEAFF
once	TRBV5-1	TRBJ2-3	.	TGCGCCAGCAGCTTGTCAACGGGGGGCACAGATACGCAGTATTTT	CASSLSTGGTDTQYF
.	TRBV19	TRBJ2-3	TRBD2	TGTGCCAGTAGGCTAGCGGGAGGGCCCACAGATACGCAGTATTTT	CASRLAGGPTDTQYF
.	TRBV24-1	TRBJ1-5	TRBD1	TGTGCCACCAGTGATCCCCGACAGGGGAATCAGCCCCAGCATTTT	CATSDPRQGNQPQHF
.	TRBV9	TRBJ2-2	.	TGTGCCAGCAGCGTACGCGGAACCGGGGAGCTGTTTTTT	CASSVRGTGELFF
once	TRBV28	TRBJ1-5	TRBD1	TGTGCCAGCAGACGGACAGGAGGGGGCCATAGCAATCAGCCCCAGCATTTT	CASRRTGGGHSNQPQHF
.	TRBV5-1	TRBJ1-2	TRBD1	TGCGCCAGCAGCCCAACAGGGGGCAAAGGCTATGGCTACACCTTC	CASSPTGGKGYGYTF
many	TRBV5-1	TRBJ2-7	TRBD2	TGCGCCAGCAGCTTGGTCCCGGGACTAGCGGGAGAGCAGTACTTC	CASSLVPGLAGEQYF
.	TRBV19	TRBJ1-2	.	TGTGCCAGTAGTATCATGACGGCGGCGCGGTATGGCTACACCTTC	CASSIMTAARYGYTF
once	TRBV6-1	TRBJ2-1	.	TGTGCCAGCAGTGAACATAGGGCTAGCTCTAATCTCAATGAGCAGTTCTTC	CASSEHRASSNLNEQFF
few	TRBV28	TRBJ1-2	.	TGTGCCAGCAGTCCGAGCGAGGTGGGGCGGTATGGCTACACCTTC	CASSPSEVGRYGYTF
.	TRBV28	TRBJ2-1	.	TGTGCCAGCAGCACGACTAGGCCCAATGAGCAGTTCTTC	CASSTTRPNEQFF
.	TRBV5-7	TRBJ2-4	TRBD1	TGTGCCAGCAGCTTGACAGGGGTAAAAAACATTCAGTACTTC	CASSLTGVKNIQYF
.	TRBV29-1	TRBJ2-2	.	TGCAGCGTTGATTTGAGCGGCCTTCCCGGCGGGGAGCTGTTTTTT	CSVDLSGLPGGELFF
.	TRBV9	TRBJ1-3	.	TGTGCCAGCAGCGTAGCAGGGGTTGGAAACACCATATATTTT	CASSVAGVGNTIYF
.	TRBV19	TRBJ1-2	.	TGTGCCAGTAGAAGCCCCCAGGGGTCCAGGGCGTTGTCGAACTATGGCTACACCTTC	CASRSPQGSRALSNYGYTF
.	TRBV4-1	TRBJ2-3	TRBD1	TGCGCCAGCAGCCAAGATGGGACAGGTGGTAGCACAGATACGCAGTATTTT	CASSQDGTGGSTDTQYF
.	TRBV7-9	TRBJ2-2	.	TGTGCCAGCAGCTTATCCCGAGTAACGGGTCAGAGGAACACCGGGGAGCTGTTTTTT	CASSLSRVTGQRNTGELFF